This is a list of T cell receptor beta chains from one sample in a study of shared clonotypes between healthy human individuals. Profiling relied on immunoSEQ multiplex PCR, and the TCRdb table lists in-frame clones only, not all of them. The sample has 2 million to 2.5 million clones; about 92% are singletons. The specimen sequenced was naive CD4+ T cells from PBMCs. The receptors were sampled from a man aged 18 to 29 in good health. Some clones in this sample may be carry-over from other donors' samples. Both conserved end residues are part of each CDR3. Each record gives: D gene, clone size, V gene, J gene, CDR3 DNA, CDR3 protein. A D gene is named only where the DNA matches it firmly. Size is omitted from some rows. Given values are once, few, many or a class for expanded clones.

D gene: -
clone size: -
V gene: TRBV5-1
J gene: TRBJ2-1
CDR3 DNA: TGCGCCAGCAGCTTGCAGGGCCCCTACAATGAGCAGTTCTTC
CDR3 protein: CASSLQGPYNEQFF

D gene: -
clone size: -
V gene: TRBV27
J gene: TRBJ2-1
CDR3 DNA: TGTGCCAGCAGTTTACCGGGGTCCGTAAAGTTCTTC
CDR3 protein: CASSLPGSVKFF

D gene: TRBD2
clone size: -
V gene: TRBV18
J gene: TRBJ2-7
CDR3 DNA: TGTGCCAGCTCACCGGGACTAGCGGGAAAATACGAGCAGTACTTC
CDR3 protein: CASSPGLAGKYEQYF

D gene: -
clone size: -
V gene: TRBV7-9
J gene: TRBJ2-7
CDR3 DNA: TGTGCCAGCAGCCAGGGGGGACTCTACGAGCAGTACTTC
CDR3 protein: CASSQGGLYEQYF

D gene: TRBD1
clone size: -
V gene: TRBV7-9
J gene: TRBJ1-2
CDR3 DNA: TGTGCCAGCAGCCGACAGGGAGATAGCTACACCTTC
CDR3 protein: CASSRQGDSYTF

D gene: TRBD1
clone size: -
V gene: TRBV29-1
J gene: TRBJ1-4
CDR3 DNA: TGCAGCGCCGGGGGACAGGGAGGAGGTGCTAATGAAAAACTGTTTTTT
CDR3 protein: CSAGGQGGGANEKLFF

D gene: -
clone size: few
V gene: TRBV5-1
J gene: TRBJ1-1
CDR3 DNA: TGCGCCAGCAGCGTGACCCCCGAGACTGAAGCTTTCTTT
CDR3 protein: CASSVTPETEAFF

D gene: -
clone size: once
V gene: TRBV28
J gene: TRBJ2-1
CDR3 DNA: TGTGCCAGCAGTTGGGCAAGGGTCGGGCGAGGCAATGAGCAGTTCTTC
CDR3 protein: CASSWARVGRGNEQFF

D gene: -
clone size: -
V gene: TRBV28
J gene: TRBJ1-1
CDR3 DNA: TGTGCCAGCAGGCGGGGGGGCCGGGACACTGAAGCTTTCTTT
CDR3 protein: CASRRGGRDTEAFF

D gene: TRBD2
clone size: -
V gene: TRBV9
J gene: TRBJ2-7
CDR3 DNA: TGTGCCAGCAGCGTAGATCCTAGCGGGAGGGCCCCCTACGAGCAGTACTTC
CDR3 protein: CASSVDPSGRAPYEQYF

D gene: TRBD1
clone size: -
V gene: TRBV28
J gene: TRBJ2-5
CDR3 DNA: TGTGCCAGCAGTTTATCTACAGGGGCGGGAGAGACCCAGTACTTC
CDR3 protein: CASSLSTGAGETQYF

D gene: TRBD1
clone size: -
V gene: TRBV7-8
J gene: TRBJ2-1
CDR3 DNA: TGTGCCAGCAGCTTAAACAGGGGCAATGAGCAGTTCTTC
CDR3 protein: CASSLNRGNEQFF

D gene: TRBD2
clone size: -
V gene: TRBV7-2
J gene: TRBJ2-3
CDR3 DNA: TGTGCCAGCAGCCTTACTAGCGGGCGCACAGATACGCAGTATTTT
CDR3 protein: CASSLTSGRTDTQYF

D gene: -
clone size: -
V gene: TRBV4-3
J gene: TRBJ2-3
CDR3 DNA: TGCGCCAGCAGCCAAAGGGAGTATTCCGATACGCAGTATTTT
CDR3 protein: CASSQREYSDTQYF

D gene: -
clone size: -
V gene: TRBV7-2
J gene: TRBJ2-3
CDR3 DNA: TGTGCCAGCAGCTTAGAGGCTGCGTGGGATACGCAGTATTTT
CDR3 protein: CASSLEAAWDTQYF

D gene: TRBD2
clone size: -
V gene: TRBV18
J gene: TRBJ2-1
CDR3 DNA: TGTGCCAGCTCACCACAGCGGGGGGCCATTTACAATGAGCAGTTCTTC
CDR3 protein: CASSPQRGAIYNEQFF

D gene: TRBD1
clone size: -
V gene: TRBV10-3
J gene: TRBJ1-5
CDR3 DNA: TGTGCCAGTTCCGGGACAGGGGATCAGCCCCAGCATTTT
CDR3 protein: CASSGTGDQPQHF

D gene: -
clone size: -
V gene: TRBV13
J gene: TRBJ2-1
CDR3 DNA: TGTGCCAGCAGCTACCTGGCAGTCCCCGGGGAGCAGTTCTTC
CDR3 protein: CASSYLAVPGEQFF

D gene: TRBD1
clone size: -
V gene: TRBV2
J gene: TRBJ2-3
CDR3 DNA: TGTGCCAGCACCGGGGCAGGGGGTACAGATACGCAGTATTTT
CDR3 protein: CASTGAGGTDTQYF

D gene: -
clone size: -
V gene: TRBV30
J gene: TRBJ2-7
CDR3 DNA: TGTGCCTGGAGTGTAGACAGCTCCTACGAGCAGTACTTC
CDR3 protein: CAWSVDSSYEQYF

D gene: -
clone size: once
V gene: TRBV6-6
J gene: TRBJ2-3
CDR3 DNA: TGTGCCAGCAGTTACTGGAGAATCCGCACAGATACGCAGTATTTT
CDR3 protein: CASSYWRIRTDTQYF

D gene: -
clone size: -
V gene: TRBV29-1
J gene: TRBJ2-1
CDR3 DNA: TGCAGCGCACAAGCGATCCGGACCTACAATGAGCAGTTCTTC
CDR3 protein: CSAQAIRTYNEQFF

D gene: -
clone size: -
V gene: TRBV28
J gene: TRBJ2-1
CDR3 DNA: TGTGCCAGCAGCCGGGGGAGTGGGAACAATGAGCAGTTCTTC
CDR3 protein: CASSRGSGNNEQFF

D gene: -
clone size: -
V gene: TRBV5-4
J gene: TRBJ2-4
CDR3 DNA: TGTGCCAGCAGCTTGGCCGGAGTCAGGGTGGGAGCCAAAAACATTCAGTACTTC
CDR3 protein: CASSLAGVRVGAKNIQYF

D gene: -
clone size: -
V gene: TRBV29-1
J gene: TRBJ2-1
CDR3 DNA: TGCAGCACAAACCGGGGGAGCAATGAGCAGTTCTTC
CDR3 protein: CSTNRGSNEQFF

D gene: TRBD1
clone size: -
V gene: TRBV5-1
J gene: TRBJ2-7
CDR3 DNA: TGCGCCAGCAGCAGGGACAGGGCCGCCTACGAGCAGTACTTC
CDR3 protein: CASSRDRAAYEQYF

D gene: TRBD1
clone size: -
V gene: TRBV5-1
J gene: TRBJ2-6
CDR3 DNA: TGCGCCAGCAGCTTGACGGACAGGCCTTACTCTGGGGCCAACGTCCTGACTTTC
CDR3 protein: CASSLTDRPYSGANVLTF

D gene: -
clone size: -
V gene: TRBV7-8
J gene: TRBJ1-1
CDR3 DNA: TGTGCCAGCAGCTCAACCTCGGTTAGGAACACTGAAGCTTTCTTT
CDR3 protein: CASSSTSVRNTEAFF

D gene: TRBD1
clone size: once
V gene: TRBV4-1
J gene: TRBJ2-5
CDR3 DNA: TGCGCCAGCAGCCATGGGACAGACTCGTGGTACCAAGAGACCCAGTACTTC
CDR3 protein: CASSHGTDSWYQETQYF

D gene: TRBD1
clone size: -
V gene: TRBV5-1
J gene: TRBJ2-5
CDR3 DNA: TGCGCCACCCACAGGGGGGACGAGCGAGAGACCCAGTACTTC
CDR3 protein: CATHRGDERETQYF

D gene: TRBD2
clone size: -
V gene: TRBV28
J gene: TRBJ2-1
CDR3 DNA: TGTGCCAGCAGTTTAGAGCGGGAGGGTTACAATGAGCAGTTCTTC
CDR3 protein: CASSLEREGYNEQFF

D gene: -
clone size: -
V gene: TRBV29-1
J gene: TRBJ1-2
CDR3 DNA: TGCAGCGTGCCGGGGCCCCACCTCTATGGCTACACCTTC
CDR3 protein: CSVPGPHLYGYTF

D gene: TRBD2
clone size: once
V gene: TRBV19
J gene: TRBJ2-1
CDR3 DNA: TGTGCCAGTAGTTCGGCTAGCGGCCTATACAATGAGCAGTTCTTC
CDR3 protein: CASSSASGLYNEQFF

D gene: -
clone size: -
V gene: TRBV28
J gene: TRBJ1-2
CDR3 DNA: TGTGCCAGCAGCCGCGACAGCAACTATGGCTACACCTTC
CDR3 protein: CASSRDSNYGYTF

D gene: -
clone size: -
V gene: TRBV11-2
J gene: TRBJ2-7
CDR3 DNA: TGTGCCAGCAGCTTATCCTCCTACGAGCAGTACTTC
CDR3 protein: CASSLSSYEQYF

D gene: -
clone size: -
V gene: TRBV7-3
J gene: TRBJ2-3
CDR3 DNA: TGTGCCAGCAGCCCCTCTGGAGATACGCAGTATTTT
CDR3 protein: CASSPSGDTQYF

D gene: TRBD1
clone size: once
V gene: TRBV2
J gene: TRBJ2-7
CDR3 DNA: TGTGCCAGCAGTCGACAGGGGTCGGCGTACGAGCAGTACTTC
CDR3 protein: CASSRQGSAYEQYF

D gene: -
clone size: once
V gene: TRBV6-1
J gene: TRBJ1-2
CDR3 DNA: TGTGCCACGAAGGTTGGGGATAACTATGGCTACACCTTC
CDR3 protein: CATKVGDNYGYTF

D gene: -
clone size: once
V gene: TRBV15
J gene: TRBJ2-7
CDR3 DNA: TGTGCCACCAGCAGAGATCGTAGCGGAGGCTACGAGCAGTACTTC
CDR3 protein: CATSRDRSGGYEQYF

D gene: -
clone size: once
V gene: TRBV27
J gene: TRBJ1-1
CDR3 DNA: TGTGCCAGCAGTTCCCTTAGAGGCAGGGGAGGGACTGAAGCTTTCTTT
CDR3 protein: CASSSLRGRGGTEAFF

D gene: -
clone size: -
V gene: TRBV21-1
J gene: TRBJ1-5
CDR3 DNA: TGTGCCAGCAGGGTACGGCAGCCCCAGCATTTT
CDR3 protein: CASRVRQPQHF

D gene: -
clone size: -
V gene: TRBV4-3
J gene: TRBJ2-5
CDR3 DNA: TGCGCCAGCAGCCAAGTTAGGGTGGGTGAGACCCAGTACTTC
CDR3 protein: CASSQVRVGETQYF

D gene: -
clone size: -
V gene: TRBV29-1
J gene: TRBJ2-2
CDR3 DNA: TGCAGCGTTGACCGAAAGGAGAGTGGCGGGGAGCTGTTTTTT
CDR3 protein: CSVDRKESGGELFF

D gene: TRBD1
clone size: -
V gene: TRBV6-1
J gene: TRBJ1-5
CDR3 DNA: TGTGCCAGCAGCCCGGGACAGGGCTTTCAGCCCCAGCATTTT
CDR3 protein: CASSPGQGFQPQHF

D gene: -
clone size: -
V gene: TRBV10-3
J gene: TRBJ2-4
CDR3 DNA: TGTGCCATCAGTGAGGGGGGAGGATCTAAAAACATTCAGTACTTC
CDR3 protein: CAISEGGGSKNIQYF

D gene: -
clone size: -
V gene: TRBV4-1
J gene: TRBJ1-5
CDR3 DNA: TGCGCCAGCAGCCAAGATCCCCAAATCCAGCCCCAGCATTTT
CDR3 protein: CASSQDPQIQPQHF

D gene: TRBD1
clone size: -
V gene: TRBV6-5
J gene: TRBJ1-2
CDR3 DNA: TGTGCCAGCAGTTACCTCAGGGGGTTCGCTGGCTACACCTTC
CDR3 protein: CASSYLRGFAGYTF

D gene: -
clone size: -
V gene: TRBV6-6
J gene: TRBJ1-1
CDR3 DNA: TGTGCCAGCAGTTATCTCTCAGCAAACACTGAAGCTTTCTTT
CDR3 protein: CASSYLSANTEAFF